The clone carrying this T cell receptor beta chain was seen more than once but under ten times. The antigen is unknown. The data were obtained in a study of cytomegalovirus exposure and HLA in healthy donors. On the study more broadly: Some 85 million unique TCRs, all from HLA-typed donors, were included in an early release of the data. Findings and limits, study-wide: Sequences of the TCR beta chain were said to predict the HLA-A and HLA-B alleles of most subjects accurately. Donors were assumed by presence/absence analyses to have roughly uniform sequencing depth.

Use of 60 Vbeta and 13 Jbeta primers characterized the PCR. Libraries were prepared by immunoSEQ multiplex PCR; TCRdb keeps only in-frame clonotypes and omits some of them. The repertoire consists of 200,000 or so clones, with around 86% occurring once and the leading ten covering about 2.6%. CDR1 is LNHDA, CDR2 SQIVND, per germline (reference sequence). The CDR3 loop spans 14 amino acids. V shed 5 bases and J shed 2 bases, with 12 bases lying between them. This receptor was taken from a woman aged 40 to 50 in good health and CMV-seronegative. The chain joins TRBV19 to TRBJ1-1; possibly TRBD1 for D (5 bases). Sequencing used PBMCs. The CDR3 reads CASSPQGLNTEAFF. Here the CDR3 DNA reads TGTGCCAGTAGTCCCCAGGGATTAAACACTGAAGCTTTCTTT.